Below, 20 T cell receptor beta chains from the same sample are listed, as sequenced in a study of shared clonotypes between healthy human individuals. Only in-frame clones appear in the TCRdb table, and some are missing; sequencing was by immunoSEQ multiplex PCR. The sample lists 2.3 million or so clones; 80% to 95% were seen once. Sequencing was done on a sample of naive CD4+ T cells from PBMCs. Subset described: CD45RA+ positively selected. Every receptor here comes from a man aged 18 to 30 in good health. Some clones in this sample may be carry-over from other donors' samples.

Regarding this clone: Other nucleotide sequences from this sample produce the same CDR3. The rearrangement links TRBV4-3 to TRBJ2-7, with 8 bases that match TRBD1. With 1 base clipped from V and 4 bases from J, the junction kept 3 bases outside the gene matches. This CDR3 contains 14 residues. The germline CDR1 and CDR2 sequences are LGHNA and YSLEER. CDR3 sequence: CASSQGQGAYEQYF. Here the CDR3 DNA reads TGCGCCAGCAGCCAAGGGCAGGGGGCTTACGAGCAGTACTTC.

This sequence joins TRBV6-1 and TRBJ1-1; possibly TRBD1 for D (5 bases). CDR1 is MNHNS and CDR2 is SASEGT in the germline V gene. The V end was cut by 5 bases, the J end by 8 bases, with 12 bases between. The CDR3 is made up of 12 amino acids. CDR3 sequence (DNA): TGTGCCAGCAGTCGAAGCAGGGACGAAGCTTTCTTT. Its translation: CASSRSRDEAFF.

In nucleotides, the CDR3 is TGTGCCAGCAGCTTAATCGGGACAAGCTACACTGAAGCTTTCTTT. Translated: CASSLIGTSYTEAFF. The gene calls are TRBV7-2 and TRBJ1-1; perhaps TRBD1 as D (6 bases). V was pared by 2 bases and J by 3 bases, with 13 bases between. CDR3 length equals 15 residues. CDR1 and CDR2 (germline): SGHTA, FQGNSA.

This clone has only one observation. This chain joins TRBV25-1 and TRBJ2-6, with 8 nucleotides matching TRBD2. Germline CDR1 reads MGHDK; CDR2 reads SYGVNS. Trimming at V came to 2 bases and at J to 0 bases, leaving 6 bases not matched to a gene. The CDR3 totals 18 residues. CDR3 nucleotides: TGTGCCAGCAGTGAAGCGGGAGGCCAAAGCTCTGGGGCCAACGTCCTGACTTTC. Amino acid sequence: CASSEAGGQSSGANVLTF.

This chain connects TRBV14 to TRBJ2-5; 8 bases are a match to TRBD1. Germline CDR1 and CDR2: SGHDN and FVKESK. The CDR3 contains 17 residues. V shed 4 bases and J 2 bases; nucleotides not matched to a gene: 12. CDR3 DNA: TGTGCCAGCAGCCTGACTCCGGACAGGGTATCTCAAGAGACCCAGTACTTC. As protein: CASSLTPDRVSQETQYF.

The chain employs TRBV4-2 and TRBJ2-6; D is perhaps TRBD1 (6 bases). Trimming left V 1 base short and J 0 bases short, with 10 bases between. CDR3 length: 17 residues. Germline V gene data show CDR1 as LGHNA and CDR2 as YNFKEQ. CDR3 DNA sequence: TGTGCCAGCAGCCAAGGAACAGGGAACTCTGGGGCCAACGTCCTGACTTTC. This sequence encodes CASSQGTGNSGANVLTF.

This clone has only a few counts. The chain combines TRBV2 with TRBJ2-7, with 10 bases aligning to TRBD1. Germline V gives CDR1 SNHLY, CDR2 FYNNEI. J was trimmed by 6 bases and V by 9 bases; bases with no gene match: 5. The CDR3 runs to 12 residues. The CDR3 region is CASKDRGVEQYF. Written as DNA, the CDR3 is TGTGCCAGTAAGGACAGGGGGGTCGAGCAGTACTTC.

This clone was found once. The CDR3 loop is CASSFGLAGVADTQYF. CDR3 nucleotide sequence: TGTGCCAGCAGCTTCGGACTAGCGGGAGTAGCAGATACGCAGTATTTT. This chain joins TRBV7-2 and TRBJ2-3; 13 bases are a match to TRBD2. Per germline, CDR1 SGHTA and CDR2 FQGNSA. J gave up 4 bases and V 3 bases, and 4 bases lay outside the gene matches. The CDR3 loop spans 16 amino acids.

The CDR3 reads CASTGDQGTDTQYF. DNA of the CDR3: TGTGCCAGCACCGGGGACCAAGGGACAGATACGCAGTATTTT. The chain couples TRBV6-1 to TRBJ2-3; D is possibly TRBD1 or TRBD2 (5 bases each). The germline V gene encodes CDR1 MNHNS and CDR2 SASEGT. Between the trimmed V and J ends, which lost 7 bases and 3 bases, there was a span of 14 bases. The CDR3 is 14 amino acids.

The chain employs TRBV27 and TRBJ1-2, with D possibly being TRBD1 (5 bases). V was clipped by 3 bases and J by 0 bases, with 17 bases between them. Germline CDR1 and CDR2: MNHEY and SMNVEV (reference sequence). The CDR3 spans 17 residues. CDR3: CASSFYGGTQTNYGYTF. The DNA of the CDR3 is TGTGCCAGCAGTTTCTATGGTGGGACCCAAACTAACTATGGCTACACCTTC.

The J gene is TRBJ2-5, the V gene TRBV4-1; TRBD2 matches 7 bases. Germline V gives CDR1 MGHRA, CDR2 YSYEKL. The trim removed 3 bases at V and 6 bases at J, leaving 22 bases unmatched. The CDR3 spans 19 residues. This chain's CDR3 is CASSHATLGRLALGQTQYF. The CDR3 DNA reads TGCGCCAGCAGCCACGCCACCCTAGGAAGACTAGCTCTTGGGCAGACCCAGTACTTC.

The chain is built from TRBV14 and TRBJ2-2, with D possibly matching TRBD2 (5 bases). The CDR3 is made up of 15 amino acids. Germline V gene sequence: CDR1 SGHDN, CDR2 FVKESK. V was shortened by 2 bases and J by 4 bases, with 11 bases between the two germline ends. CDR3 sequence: CASSQFGGLTGELFF. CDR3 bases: TGTGCCAGCAGCCAATTTGGAGGCCTCACCGGGGAGCTGTTTTTT.

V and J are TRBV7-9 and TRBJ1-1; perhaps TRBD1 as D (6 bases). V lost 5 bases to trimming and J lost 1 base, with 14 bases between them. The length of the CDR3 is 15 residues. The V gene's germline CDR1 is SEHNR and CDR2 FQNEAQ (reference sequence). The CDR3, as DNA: TGTGCCAGCAGCACTTTCAGGGGAACGAACACTGAAGCTTTCTTT. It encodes CASSTFRGTNTEAFF.

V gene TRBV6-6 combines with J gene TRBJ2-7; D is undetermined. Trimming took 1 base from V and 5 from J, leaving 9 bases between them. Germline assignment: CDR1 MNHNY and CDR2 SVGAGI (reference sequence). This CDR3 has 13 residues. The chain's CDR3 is CASSYFQANEQYF. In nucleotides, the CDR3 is TGTGCCAGCAGTTACTTTCAGGCCAACGAGCAGTACTTC.

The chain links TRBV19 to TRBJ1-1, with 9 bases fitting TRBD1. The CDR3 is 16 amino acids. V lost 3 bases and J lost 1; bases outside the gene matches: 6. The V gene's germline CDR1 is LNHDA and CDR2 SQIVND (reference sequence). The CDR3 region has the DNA TGTGCCAGTAGTATTACGTGGGACAGGGCGAACACTGAAGCTTTCTTT. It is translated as CASSITWDRANTEAFF.

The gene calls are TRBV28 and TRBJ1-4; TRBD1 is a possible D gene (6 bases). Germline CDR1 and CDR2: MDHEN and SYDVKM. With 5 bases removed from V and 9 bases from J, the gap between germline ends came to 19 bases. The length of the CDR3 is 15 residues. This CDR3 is CASSLTPSTGQKLFF. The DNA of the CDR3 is TGTGCCAGCAGTCTGACTCCCTCGACAGGTCAAAAACTGTTTTTT.

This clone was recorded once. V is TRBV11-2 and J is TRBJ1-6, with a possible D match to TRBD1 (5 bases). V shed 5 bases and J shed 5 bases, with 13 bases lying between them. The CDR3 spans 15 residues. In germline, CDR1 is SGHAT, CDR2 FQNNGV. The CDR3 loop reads CASSPSGRDNSPLHF. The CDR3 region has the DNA TGTGCCAGCAGCCCGTCGGGCAGGGATAATTCACCCCTCCACTTT.

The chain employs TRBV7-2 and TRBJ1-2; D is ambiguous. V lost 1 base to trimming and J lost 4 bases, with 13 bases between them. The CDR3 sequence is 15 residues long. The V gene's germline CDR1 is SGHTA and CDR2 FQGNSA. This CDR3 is CASSLGGASFYGYTF. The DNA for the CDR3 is TGTGCCAGCAGCTTAGGAGGAGCCTCTTTCTATGGCTACACCTTC.

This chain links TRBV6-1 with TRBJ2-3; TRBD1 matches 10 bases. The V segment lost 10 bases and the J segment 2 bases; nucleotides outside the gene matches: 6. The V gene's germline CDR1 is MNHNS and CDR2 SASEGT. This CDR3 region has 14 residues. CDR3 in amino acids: CAIGQGVSTDTQYF. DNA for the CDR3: TGTGCCATAGGACAGGGGGTGTCCACAGATACGCAGTATTTT.

CDR3 amino acids: CASRPTGTGSYEQYF. CDR3 coding DNA: TGTGCCAGCAGACCTACCGGGACAGGCTCCTACGAGCAGTACTTC. This chain uses TRBV7-9 with TRBJ2-7, with TRBD1 matching 8 bases. CDR1 is SEHNR and CDR2 is FQNEAQ in the germline V gene (reference sequence). V was clipped by 6 bases and J by 0 bases; unmatched bases: 7. This CDR3 is 15 amino acids long.